This T cell receptor (beta chain) comes out of a study of T cell responses to AZD1222 COVID-19 vaccine. Overall study results and limits: A mostly white British donor set with more females was recruited, and clonal diversity was possibly underestimated. Compared with day 0, the breadth and depth of the Spike-specific TCR repertoire rose significantly after two doses of AZD1222. The span of vaccine-associated CD4 TCRs extended across spike, with dominance at 160-218 and 743-854. It was only after the peak T cell response that any repertoires were sampled.

The method was immunoSEQ multiplex PCR; TCRdb's version includes in-frame clones alone and lacks a portion of them. The top ten clones hold 2% to 2.5% of a sample with about 110,000 clones, roughly 85% of them seen once. The CDR3 has 15 amino acids. Per the germline V gene, CDR1 is MNHNY and CDR2 is SVGAGI (reference sequence). Trimming took off 7 bases at V and 5 bases at J, with 20 bases between the two ends. This clone was picked up a small number of times. Antigen: not known. This rearrangement joins TRBV6-6 to TRBJ2-5, with D possibly being TRBD1 (6 bases). This sample comprised peripheral blood, obtained 28 days after the second AZD1222 dose. The clonotype comes from an adult who received the AZD1222 COVID-19 vaccine. CDR3 sequence (DNA): TGTGCCAGCAAGCTCTCCGGGACAATGTGGGAGACCCAGTACTTC. Residues: CASKLSGTMWETQYF.